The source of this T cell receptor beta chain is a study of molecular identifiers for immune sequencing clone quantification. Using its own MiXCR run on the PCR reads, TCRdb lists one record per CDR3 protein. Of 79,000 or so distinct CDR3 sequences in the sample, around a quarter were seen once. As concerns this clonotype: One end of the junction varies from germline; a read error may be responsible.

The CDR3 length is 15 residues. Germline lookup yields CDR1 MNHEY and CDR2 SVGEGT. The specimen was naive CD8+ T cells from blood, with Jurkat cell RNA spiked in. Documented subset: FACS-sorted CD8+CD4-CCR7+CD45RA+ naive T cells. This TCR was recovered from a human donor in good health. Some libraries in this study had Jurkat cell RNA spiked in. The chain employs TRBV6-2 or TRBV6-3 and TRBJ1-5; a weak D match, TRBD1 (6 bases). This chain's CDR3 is CVSTEAGGYVQPQHF. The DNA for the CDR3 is TGTGTCAGCACTGAGGCGGGGGGCTACGTTCAGCCCCAGCATTTT.